The rows below give T cell receptor beta chains drawn from one sample of a study of CD8+CD57+ T cells in acquired aplastic anemia. TCRdb analysed the reads with MiXCR anew, one entry per CDR3 protein. The profile covers about 420,000 distinct CDR3 sequences, with around 68% appearing a single time and approximately 3.8% taken by the ten largest. The source material was sorted CD4+, CD8+, or CD8+CD57+ T cells (not recorded which) from PBMCs. The receptors were gathered from a human donor in good health, serving as a control. The CDR3 runs from the conserved cysteine through the conserved F or W. The order of the fields is D gene, J gene, V gene, clone size, CDR3 protein, CDR3 DNA. The D gene is left open where the match is weak. Clone size is given for some rows only: seen once, a few or many times, or a class if the clone is expanded.

>-|TRBJ2-7|TRBV2|few
CASRRTVRYEQYF
TGTGCCAGCAGGCGGACTGTTCGCTACGAGCAGTACTTC
>-|TRBJ1-1|TRBV7-9|-
CASSFGASQGNEQTEAFF
TGTGCCAGCAGCTTTGGTGCCTCTCAGGGGAATGAGCAGACTGAAGCTTTCTTT
>-|TRBJ2-3|TRBV29-1|many
CSNRNTDTQYF
TGCAGTAATCGAAACACAGATACGCAGTATTTT
>-|TRBJ2-3|TRBV7-2|-
CASSLETGGGAGDDTQYF
TGCGCCAGCAGCTTGGAGACTGGAGGGGGGGCCGGGGACGATACGCAGTATTTT
>-|TRBJ2-1|TRBV5-1|many
CASSLSGSPYNEQFF
TGCGCCAGCAGCTTATCAGGGTCCCCCTACAATGAGCAGTTCTTC
>TRBD2|TRBJ2-1|TRBV7-3|many
CASSLSGGGPSNEQFF
TGTGCCAGCAGCTTAAGTGGCGGGGGGCCCTCGAATGAGCAGTTCTTC
>-|TRBJ1-2|TRBV6-1|-
CASSDANYGYTF
TGTGCCAGCAGCGACGCTAACTATGGCTACACCTTC
>-|TRBJ1-2|TRBV19|few
CASRYGVDIYGYTF
TGTGCCAGTAGGTATGGAGTGGATATCTATGGCTACACCTTC
>TRBD1|TRBJ2-1|TRBV6-5|many
CASSRQGPHNEQFF
TGTGCCAGCAGCAGACAGGGACCCCACAATGAGCAGTTCTTC
>TRBD1|TRBJ2-7|TRBV11-1|-
CASSFRQGPKEQYF
TGCGCCAGCAGCTTCCGACAGGGTCCGAAGGAGCAGTACTTC
>-|TRBJ1-5|TRBV5-1|-
CASSLKTQPPHF
TGTGCCAGCAGCTTAAAGACGCAGCCCCCGCATTTT
>-|TRBJ1-5|TRBV5-4|-
CASSLPQQPQHF
TGTGCCAGCAGCTTGCCGCAGCAGCCCCAGCATTTT
>-|TRBJ1-1|TRBV29-1|many
CSVATGPNTEAFF
TGCAGCGTTGCGACAGGCCCAAACACTGAAGCTTTCTTT
>TRBD1|TRBJ1-2|TRBV20-1|-
CSAGQGDYGYTF
TGCAGTGCTGGACAGGGAGACTATGGCTACACCTTC
>-|TRBJ1-6|TRBV9|-
CASTPDNTYDKSSLHF
TGTGCCAGCACCCCGGACAATACCTACGATAAGTCCTCCCTCCACTTT
>-|TRBJ2-6|TRBV7-2|-
CASSSNPNGPFFVTF
TGTGCCAGCAGCTCCAACCCCAATGGGCCGTTCTTCGTGACTTTC
>TRBD1|TRBJ2-1|TRBV14|many
CASSSMDRRGNEQFF
TGTGCCAGCAGCTCGATGGACAGGAGAGGCAATGAGCAGTTCTTC
>-|TRBJ1-5|TRBV7-2|-
CASRSSRYSTQSKHF
TGCGCCAGCAGGTCGAGTCGCTATAGCACTCAGTCCAAGCATTTT
>TRBD1|TRBJ1-2|TRBV24-1|-
CATSQETGAGGYTF
TGTGCCACCAGTCAAGAGACAGGGGCTGGTGGCTACACCTTC
>-|TRBJ1-5|TRBV19|-
CASSLRQNSNQPQHF
TGTGCCAGTAGTCTAAGACAGAATAGCAATCAGCCCCAGCATTTT
>-|TRBJ2-7|TRBV15|once
CATSRGLGMYEQYF
TGTGCCACCAGCAGGGGACTGGGCATGTATGAGCAGTACTTC
>-|TRBJ1-2|TRBV20-1|-
CSATVRGVSLYGYTF
TGCAGTGCTACCGTGAGAGGGGTCTCGCTCTATGGCTACACCTTC